Listed below are T cell receptor beta chains from one sample, sequenced in a study of T-cell memory formation after mild COVID-19. TCRdb reprocessed the 5' RACE reads via MiXCR and lists one record per CDR3 protein. The data hold under 300,000 distinct CDR3 sequences, with around 17% observed a single time. Material for sequencing was PBMCs or a T cell subset sorted from them (not recorded which). The receptors derive from a man between 18 and 35 years old who had mild COVID-19 (a few samples of this study predate the infection). Cell type and time point are not known. Each CDR3 is given with its conserved first and last residue. A D gene is named only where the DNA matches it firmly. Size is omitted from some rows. Given values are once, few, many or a class for expanded clones.

TRBV5-1	NA	NA	TRBJ2-3	CASSLGNRDISTDTQYF	TGCGCCAGCAGCTTGGGGAACCGGGACATAAGCACAGATACGCAGTATTTT
TRBV7-9	few	NA	TRBJ2-2	CASRHRNTGELFF	TGTGCCAGCAGACACAGAAACACCGGGGAGCTGTTTTTT
TRBV3-1	NA	NA	TRBJ1-1	CASSQERREAFF	TGTGCCAGCAGCCAAGAACGTAGGGAAGCTTTCTTT
TRBV5-4	NA	TRBD1	TRBJ1-4	CASSSGGAELFF	TGTGCCAGCAGTTCAGGGGGCGCGGAACTGTTTTTT
TRBV12-3/TRBV12-4	NA	NA	TRBJ1-1	CASSLDRAYTEAFF	TGTGCCAGCAGTTTAGACAGGGCGTACACTGAAGCTTTCTTT
TRBV12-3/TRBV12-4	many	NA	TRBJ2-3	CASSLRGADTQYF	TGTGCCAGCAGTCTTCGGGGAGCAGATACGCAGTATTTT
TRBV21-1	NA	NA	TRBJ1-5	CASRAGGAWINQPQHF	TGTGCCAGCAGGGCCGGGGGGGCTTGGATCAATCAGCCCCAGCATTTT
TRBV6-5	NA	NA	TRBJ2-2	CASRFVAGASNTGELFF	TGTGCCAGCCGTTTCGTGGCGGGGGCCTCCAACACCGGGGAGCTGTTTTTT
TRBV7-3	NA	NA	TRBJ2-3	CASSSGTPGTDTQYF	TGTGCCAGCAGCTCCGGCACCCCGGGCACAGATACGCAGTATTTT
TRBV2	NA	TRBD2	TRBJ2-5	CASSPGTSGGAQYF	TGTGCCAGCAGCCCCGGGACTAGCGGGGGGGCCCAGTACTTC
TRBV5-5	NA	NA	TRBJ1-5	CASSWNDGGQPQHF	TGTGCCAGCAGCTGGAACGATGGGGGGCAGCCCCAGCATTTT
TRBV4-3	NA	NA	TRBJ1-3	CASSQEGPGASSGNTIYF	TGCGCCAGCAGCCAAGAGGGCCCGGGGGCGAGCTCTGGAAACACCATATATTTT
TRBV20-1	NA	TRBD2	TRBJ2-3	CSARVPGGPDTQYF	TGCAGTGCTAGAGTCCCGGGGGGGCCGGATACGCAGTATTTT
TRBV12-3/TRBV12-4	NA	NA	TRBJ1-4	CASSSGDGAGKLFF	TGTGCCAGCAGTTCCGGGGATGGGGCGGGGAAACTGTTTTTT
TRBV27	NA	NA	TRBJ2-6	CASSLEGANVLTF	TGTGCCAGCAGTCTGGAAGGGGCCAACGTCCTGACTTTC
TRBV28	many	TRBD2	TRBJ2-3	CASSSGTSGDTDTQYF	TGTGCCAGCAGTTCAGGGACTAGCGGGGACACAGATACGCAGTATTTT
TRBV9	few	TRBD2	TRBJ2-1	CASSDLRGGWTNEQFF	TGTGCCAGCAGCGACCTGCGGGGGGGCTGGACTAATGAGCAGTTCTTC
TRBV12-3/TRBV12-4	many	NA	TRBJ2-5	CASRPGRETQYF	TGTGCCAGCAGGCCCGGACGCGAGACCCAGTACTTC
TRBV3-1	NA	NA	TRBJ1-5	CASSQDTGQPQHF	TGTGCCAGCAGCCAAGATACGGGTCAGCCCCAGCATTTT
TRBV2	few	NA	TRBJ1-2	CASKAVDYGYTF	TGTGCCAGCAAGGCAGTTGATTATGGCTACACCTTC
TRBV20-1	NA	NA	TRBJ2-5	CSASHSWTPQETQYF	TGCAGTGCTAGTCACTCTTGGACACCGCAGGAGACCCAGTACTTC
TRBV21-1	NA	NA	TRBJ1-5	CASSKGTAGGMPQHF	TGTGCCAGCAGCAAAGGGACAGCGGGTGGGATGCCCCAGCATTTT
TRBV30	NA	TRBD2	TRBJ2-5	CAWSEGTSSGTQYF	TGTGCCTGGAGTGAAGGGACTAGCAGCGGGACCCAGTACTTC
TRBV29-1	few	NA	TRBJ2-1	CSVGGTDMVRQFF	TGCAGCGTTGGGGGGACTGACATGGTAAGGCAGTTCTTC
TRBV12-3/TRBV12-4	few	TRBD1	TRBJ2-7	CASLWTGAYEQYF	TGTGCCAGCCTTTGGACAGGGGCCTACGAGCAGTACTTC
TRBV2	once	TRBD2	TRBJ2-5	CASSVELAAQETQYF	TGTGCCAGCAGTGTGGAACTAGCGGCGCAAGAGACCCAGTACTTC
TRBV5-1	few	TRBD1	TRBJ1-1	CASSLETGVSTAFF	TGCGCCAGCAGCTTGGAAACAGGGGTATCCACAGCTTTCTTT
TRBV20-1	NA	NA	TRBJ2-2	CSAAGTGELFF	TGCAGTGCCGCAGGGACCGGGGAGCTGTTTTTT
TRBV6-2/TRBV6-3	NA	NA	TRBJ2-7	CASSYSSGVLTYEQYF	TGTGCCAGCAGTTACTCGTCAGGCGTACTAACCTACGAGCAGTACTTC
TRBV19	NA	NA	TRBJ2-5	CASTGDEETQYF	TGTGCCAGTACCGGGGACGAAGAGACCCAGTACTTC
TRBV2	NA	TRBD2	TRBJ2-1	CASTGTRTNEQFF	TGTGCCAGCACAGGGACTAGAACCAATGAGCAGTTCTTC
TRBV9	few	NA	TRBJ1-5	CASSPGVFGNQPQHF	TGTGCCAGCAGCCCGGGAGTGTTCGGCAATCAGCCCCAGCATTTT
TRBV3-1	NA	NA	TRBJ2-6	CASSPTSGANVLTF	TGTGCCAGCAGCCCAACTTCTGGGGCCAACGTCCTGACTTTC
TRBV6-6	NA	TRBD1	TRBJ1-1	CASSYQGANTEAFF	TGTGCCAGCAGTTACCAGGGGGCAAACACTGAAGCTTTCTTT
TRBV5-1	NA	NA	TRBJ2-5	CASSNLYQETQYF	TGCGCCAGCAGTAACCTGTACCAAGAGACCCAGTACTTC
TRBV7-2	few	TRBD2	TRBJ2-3	CASSLDGLAGAEAQYF	TGTGCCAGCAGCTTAGACGGGCTAGCGGGGGCTGAGGCGCAGTATTTT
TRBV5-1	few	NA	TRBJ1-2	CASSLDGRRDYGYTF	TGCGCCAGCAGCTTGGATGGGCGAAGGGACTATGGCTACACCTTC
TRBV5-6	few	TRBD2	TRBJ2-2	CASSPFAGVNGELFF	TGTGCCAGCAGCCCCTTCGCGGGGGTTAACGGGGAGCTGTTTTTT
TRBV28	few	TRBD1	TRBJ2-3	CASLTPGGSDTQYF	TGTGCCAGCCTAACCCCAGGGGGCTCAGATACGCAGTATTTT